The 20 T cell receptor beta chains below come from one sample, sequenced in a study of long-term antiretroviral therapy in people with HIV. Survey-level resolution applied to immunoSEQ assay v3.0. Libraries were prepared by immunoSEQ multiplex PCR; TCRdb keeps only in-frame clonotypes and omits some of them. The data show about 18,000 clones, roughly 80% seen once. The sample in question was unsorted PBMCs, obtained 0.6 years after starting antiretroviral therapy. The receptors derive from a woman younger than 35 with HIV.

In DNA, the CDR3 is TGTGCCAGCAGCCCAAATTCGTGGACTGAAGCTTTCTTT. Protein: CASSPNSWTEAFF. J is TRBJ1-1 and V is TRBV7-2; D is unresolved. Germline V gene data show CDR1 as SGHTA and CDR2 as FQGNSA. This CDR3 has 13 amino acids. V was clipped by 5 bases and J by 5 bases, with 12 bases between them.

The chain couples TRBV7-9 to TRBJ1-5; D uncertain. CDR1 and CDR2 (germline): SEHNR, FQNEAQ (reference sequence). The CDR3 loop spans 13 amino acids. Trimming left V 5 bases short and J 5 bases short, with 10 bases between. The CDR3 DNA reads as TGTGCCAGCAGCGCGGACGGAGATCAGCCCCAGCATTTT. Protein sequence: CASSADGDQPQHF.

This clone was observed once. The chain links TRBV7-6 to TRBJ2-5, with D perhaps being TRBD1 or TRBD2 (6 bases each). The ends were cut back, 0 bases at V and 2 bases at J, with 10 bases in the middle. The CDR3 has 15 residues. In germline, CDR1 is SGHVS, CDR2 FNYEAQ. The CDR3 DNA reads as TGTGCCAGCAGCTTAGCGGGGGGCCATCAAGAGACCCAGTACTTC. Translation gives CASSLAGGHQETQYF.

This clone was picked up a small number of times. The CDR3 nucleotides read TGTGCCAGCAGCTTAGCGGGGCTCAGCAATGAGCAGTTCTTC. Translated: CASSLAGLSNEQFF. The chain links TRBV7-2 to TRBJ2-1; D may be TRBD1 (5 bases). This CDR3 is built from 14 residues. V was shortened by 0 bases and J by 6 bases, with 9 bases between the two germline ends. Germline V gene sequence: CDR1 SGHTA, CDR2 FQGNSA.

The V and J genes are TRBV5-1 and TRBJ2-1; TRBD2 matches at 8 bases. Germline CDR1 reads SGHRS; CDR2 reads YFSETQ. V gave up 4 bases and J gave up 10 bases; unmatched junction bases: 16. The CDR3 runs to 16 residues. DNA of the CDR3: TGCGCCAGCAGCCTACCCCCCATAGCGGGGACGGGAGAGCAGTTCTTC. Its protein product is CASSLPPIAGTGEQFF.

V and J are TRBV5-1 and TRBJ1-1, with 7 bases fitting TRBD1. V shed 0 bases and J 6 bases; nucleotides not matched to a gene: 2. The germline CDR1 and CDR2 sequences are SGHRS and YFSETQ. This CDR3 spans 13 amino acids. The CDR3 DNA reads TGCGCCAGCAGCTTGGGACAGGGCGCTGAAGCTTTCTTT. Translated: CASSLGQGAEAFF. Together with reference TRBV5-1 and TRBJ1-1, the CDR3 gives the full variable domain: KAGVTQTPRYLIKTRGQQVTLSCSPISGHRSVSWYQQTPGQGLQFLFEYFSETQRNKGNFPGRFSGRQFSNSRSEMNVSTLELGDSALYLCASSLGQGAEAFFGQGTRLTVV.

The CDR3 DNA sequence: TGTGCCAGCATCCAGGGGGCGACGAACACTGAAGCTTTCTTT. Translation: CASIQGATNTEAFF. This chain links TRBV6-5 with TRBJ1-1; 8 bases map to TRBD1. V dropped 7 bases and J dropped 1; count of bases not matched to a gene: 5. The CDR3 has 14 amino acids. Germline assignment: CDR1 MNHEY and CDR2 SVGAGI.

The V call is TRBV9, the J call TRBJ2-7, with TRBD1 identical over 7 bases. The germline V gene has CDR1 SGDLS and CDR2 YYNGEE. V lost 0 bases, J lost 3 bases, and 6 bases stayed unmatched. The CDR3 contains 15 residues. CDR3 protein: CASSVGPGQSYEQYF. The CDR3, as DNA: TGTGCCAGCAGCGTAGGACCGGGACAGAGCTACGAGCAGTACTTC.

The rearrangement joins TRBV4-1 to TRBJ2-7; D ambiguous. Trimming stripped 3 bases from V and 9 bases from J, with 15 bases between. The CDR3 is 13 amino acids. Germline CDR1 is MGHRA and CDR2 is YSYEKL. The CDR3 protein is CASSQETSGRQYF. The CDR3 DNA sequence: TGCGCCAGCAGCCAGGAGACAAGTGGACGGCAGTACTTC.

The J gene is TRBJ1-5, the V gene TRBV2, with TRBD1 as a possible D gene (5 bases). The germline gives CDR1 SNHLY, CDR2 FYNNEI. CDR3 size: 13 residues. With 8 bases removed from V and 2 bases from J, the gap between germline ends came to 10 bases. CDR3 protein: CASHGAGNQPQHF. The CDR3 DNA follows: TGTGCCAGCCACGGGGCGGGCAATCAGCCCCAGCATTTT.

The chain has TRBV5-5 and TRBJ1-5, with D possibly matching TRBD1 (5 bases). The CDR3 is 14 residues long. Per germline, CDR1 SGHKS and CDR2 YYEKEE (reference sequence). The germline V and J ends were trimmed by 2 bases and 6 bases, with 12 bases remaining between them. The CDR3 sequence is CASSLEGTIQPQHF. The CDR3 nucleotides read TGTGCCAGCAGCTTAGAGGGGACGATTCAGCCCCAGCATTTT.

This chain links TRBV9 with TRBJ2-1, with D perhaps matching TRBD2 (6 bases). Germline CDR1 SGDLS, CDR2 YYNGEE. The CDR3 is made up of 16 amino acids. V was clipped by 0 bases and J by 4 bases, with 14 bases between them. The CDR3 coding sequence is TGTGCCAGCAGCGTAGGTATACGGGGGACTTACAATGAGCAGTTCTTC. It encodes CASSVGIRGTYNEQFF.

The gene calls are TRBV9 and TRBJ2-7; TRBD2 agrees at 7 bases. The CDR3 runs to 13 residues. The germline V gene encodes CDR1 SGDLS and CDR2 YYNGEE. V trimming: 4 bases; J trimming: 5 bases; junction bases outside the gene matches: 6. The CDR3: CASSPPRGDEQYF. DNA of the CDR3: TGTGCCAGCAGCCCCCCACGGGGGGACGAGCAGTACTTC. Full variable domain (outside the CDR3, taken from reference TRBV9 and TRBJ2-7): DSGVTQTPKHLITATGQRVTLRCSPRSGDLSVYWYQQSLDQGLQFLIQYYNGEERAKGNILERFSAQQFPDLHSELNLSSLELGDSALYFCASSPPRGDEQYFGPGTRLTVT.

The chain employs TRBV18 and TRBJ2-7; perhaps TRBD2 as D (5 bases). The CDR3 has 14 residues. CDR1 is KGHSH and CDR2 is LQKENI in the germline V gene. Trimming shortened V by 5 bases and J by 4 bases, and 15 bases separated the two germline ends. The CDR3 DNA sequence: TGTGCCAGCTCAACTCGTGGTGAGGGTTACGAGCAGTACTTC. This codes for CASSTRGEGYEQYF.

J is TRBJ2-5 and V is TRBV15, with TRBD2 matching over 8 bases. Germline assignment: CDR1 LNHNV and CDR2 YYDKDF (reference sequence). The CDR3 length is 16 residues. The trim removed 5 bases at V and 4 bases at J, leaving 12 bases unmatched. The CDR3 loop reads CATSDGSGRAGETQYF. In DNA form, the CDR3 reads TGTGCCACCAGCGATGGGAGCGGGAGAGCCGGAGAGACCCAGTACTTC.

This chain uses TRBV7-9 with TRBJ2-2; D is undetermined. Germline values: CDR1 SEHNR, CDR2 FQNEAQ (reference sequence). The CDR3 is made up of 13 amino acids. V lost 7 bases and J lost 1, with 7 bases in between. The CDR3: CASTVWNTGELFF. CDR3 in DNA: TGTGCCAGCACCGTTTGGAACACCGGGGAGCTGTTTTTT.

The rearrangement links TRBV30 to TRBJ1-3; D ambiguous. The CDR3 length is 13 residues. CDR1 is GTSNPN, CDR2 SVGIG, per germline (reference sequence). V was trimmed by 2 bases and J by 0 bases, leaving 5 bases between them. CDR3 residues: CAWSTYSGNTIYF. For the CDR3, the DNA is TGTGCCTGGAGTACCTACTCTGGAAACACCATATATTTT.

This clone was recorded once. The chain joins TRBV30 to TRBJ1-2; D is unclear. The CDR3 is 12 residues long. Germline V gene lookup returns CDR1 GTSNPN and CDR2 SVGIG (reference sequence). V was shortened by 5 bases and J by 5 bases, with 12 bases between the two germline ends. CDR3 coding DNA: TGTGCCTGGTTCTCAACGCTATATGGCTACACCTTC. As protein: CAWFSTLYGYTF.

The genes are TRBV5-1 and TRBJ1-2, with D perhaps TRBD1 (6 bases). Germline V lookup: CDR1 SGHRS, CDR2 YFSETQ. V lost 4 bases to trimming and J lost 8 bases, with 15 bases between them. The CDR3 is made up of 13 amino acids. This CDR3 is CASSALPGEGYTF. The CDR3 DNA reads TGCGCCAGCAGCGCCCTACCAGGGGAAGGCTACACCTTC.

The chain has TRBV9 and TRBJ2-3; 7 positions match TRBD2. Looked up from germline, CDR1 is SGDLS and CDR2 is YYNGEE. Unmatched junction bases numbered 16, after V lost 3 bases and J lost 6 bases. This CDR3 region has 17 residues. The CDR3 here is CASSATAWRGSGDTQYF. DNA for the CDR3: TGTGCCAGCAGCGCCACCGCTTGGCGGGGGAGTGGGGATACGCAGTATTTT. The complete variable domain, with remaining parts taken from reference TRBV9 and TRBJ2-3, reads DSGVTQTPKHLITATGQRVTLRCSPRSGDLSVYWYQQSLDQGLQFLIQYYNGEERAKGNILERFSAQQFPDLHSELNLSSLELGDSALYFCASSATAWRGSGDTQYFGPGTRLTVL.